The 10 T cell receptor beta chains below come from one sample, sequenced in a study of human T cells and chemical hapten exposure. Indicated time point: patch test 1, 2 weeks after DPC sensitization. Described treatment: therapeutic diphenylcyclopropenone sensitization with weekly scalp DPC. One entry per CDR3 protein, called by TCRdb with MiXCR from the RACE reads. The sample holds about 120,000 distinct CDR3 sequences, 12% seen once. The sample here was whole blood, taken in connection with sensitization to the hapten diphenylcyclopropenone (DPC). These receptor sequences come from a woman aged 45-65 years with alopecia areata. Some clones in this sample may be carry-over from other donors' samples.

This clonotype showed up just once. The CDR3 reads CASSQDPGAQETQYF. The CDR3, as DNA: TGTGCCAGCAGCCAAGATCCGGGGGCCCAAGAGACCCAGTACTTC. This chain connects TRBV3-1 to TRBJ2-5; TRBD1 or TRBD2 may be the D gene (6 bases each). Germline V gene data show CDR1 as LGHDT and CDR2 as YNNKEL (reference sequence). V was trimmed by 0 bases and J by 1 base, leaving 9 bases between them. The length of the CDR3 is 15 residues.

The sample holds a few counts of this clonotype. In DNA form, the CDR3 reads TGTGCCAGCAGCCGGGGCCGGGATGAGCAGTTCTTC. Translating gives CASSRGRDEQFF. The rearrangement links TRBV7-6 to TRBJ2-1; the D call may be TRBD1 or TRBD2 (5 bases each). Germline CDR1 is SGHVS and CDR2 is FNYEAQ. The CDR3 length is 12 residues. Trimming left V 5 bases short and J 8 bases short, with 10 bases between.

Here the CDR3 reads CASRNYPAEGNTEAFF. CDR3 in DNA: TGTGCCAGCAGGAACTATCCAGCCGAGGGTAACACTGAAGCTTTCTTT. The chain joins TRBV11-2 to TRBJ1-1, with D unresolved. Germline values: CDR1 SGHAT, CDR2 FQNNGV. The CDR3 is made up of 16 amino acids. The V end was cut by 6 bases, the J end by 2 bases, with 19 bases between.

This clonotype was counted a few times. The chain couples TRBV12-3 or TRBV12-4 to TRBJ1-5, with 8 bases aligning to TRBD1. V shed 3 bases and J 7 bases; nucleotides not matched to a gene: 8. CDR3 length equals 15 residues. CDR3 residues: CASSFLGQGRQPQHF. For the CDR3, the DNA is TGTGCCAGCAGTTTCCTCGGACAGGGTAGGCAGCCCCAGCATTTT.

The chain combines TRBV7-2 with TRBJ2-4; D unresolved. The V gene's germline CDR1 is SGHTA and CDR2 FQGNSA. V was cut by 5 bases and J by 0 bases, with 8 bases left in between. There are 14 residues in the CDR3. CDR3 residues: CASSQGLAKNIQYF. DNA for the CDR3: TGTGCCAGCAGCCAAGGGCTAGCCAAAAACATTCAGTACTTC.

This clonotype was picked up many times. The chain combines TRBV28 with TRBJ1-5; D uncertain. V lost 6 bases, J lost 0 bases, and 3 bases lay in between. This CDR3 comprises 12 residues. Germline values: CDR1 MDHEN, CDR2 SYDVKM. The chain's CDR3 is CASRDSNQPQHF. The CDR3 DNA reads as TGTGCCAGCAGGGATAGCAATCAGCCCCAGCATTTT.

This clonotype was recorded at least ten times. CDR3 sequence: CASSYRAAGELFF. DNA of the CDR3: TGTGCCAGCAGTTACCGGGCCGCCGGGGAGCTGTTTTTT. V gene TRBV6-6 combines with J gene TRBJ2-2; D is ambiguous. Germline CDR1 is MNHNY and CDR2 is SVGAGI (reference sequence). This CDR3 is 13 amino acids long. V was cut by 2 bases and J by 6 bases, with 7 bases left in between.

Many counts were recorded for this clonotype. V gene TRBV28 combines with J gene TRBJ1-1; D remains unclear. This CDR3 contains 15 residues. Trimming shortened V by 3 bases and J by 3 bases, and 14 bases separated the two germline ends. Looked up from germline, CDR1 is MDHEN and CDR2 is SYDVKM. The CDR3 reads CASSLTGKGHTEAFF. The CDR3 bases are TGTGCCAGCAGTTTGACCGGGAAAGGACACACTGAAGCTTTCTTT. Together with reference TRBV28 and TRBJ1-1, the CDR3 gives the full variable domain: DVKVTQSSRYLVKRTGEKVFLECVQDMDHENMFWYRQDPGLGLRLIYFSYDVKMKEKGDIPEGYSVSREKKERFSLILESASTNQTSMYLCASSLTGKGHTEAFFGQGTRLTVV.

The genes are TRBV21-1 and TRBJ1-6; TRBD1, as called in the table, went unchecked against the DNA. TRBV21-1 corresponds to a pseudogene. The CDR3 extends over 18 amino acids. Here the CDR3 reads CASSRGTLLSSYNSPLHF. The CDR3 DNA sequence: TGTGCCAGCAGCAGAGGGACGTTATTAAGCTCCTATAATTCACCCCTCCACTTT.

In this sample, this clonotype turned up many times. The chain is built from TRBV20-1 and TRBJ2-2; D may be TRBD2 (5 bases). V was trimmed by 0 bases and J by 3 bases, leaving 14 bases between them. Germline-derived CDR1 and CDR2 are DFQATT and SNEGSKA (reference sequence). The CDR3 sequence is 16 residues long. The CDR3 is CSARERAGIYTGELFF. The CDR3 bases are TGCAGTGCTAGAGAGCGGGCCGGGATATACACCGGGGAGCTGTTTTTT.